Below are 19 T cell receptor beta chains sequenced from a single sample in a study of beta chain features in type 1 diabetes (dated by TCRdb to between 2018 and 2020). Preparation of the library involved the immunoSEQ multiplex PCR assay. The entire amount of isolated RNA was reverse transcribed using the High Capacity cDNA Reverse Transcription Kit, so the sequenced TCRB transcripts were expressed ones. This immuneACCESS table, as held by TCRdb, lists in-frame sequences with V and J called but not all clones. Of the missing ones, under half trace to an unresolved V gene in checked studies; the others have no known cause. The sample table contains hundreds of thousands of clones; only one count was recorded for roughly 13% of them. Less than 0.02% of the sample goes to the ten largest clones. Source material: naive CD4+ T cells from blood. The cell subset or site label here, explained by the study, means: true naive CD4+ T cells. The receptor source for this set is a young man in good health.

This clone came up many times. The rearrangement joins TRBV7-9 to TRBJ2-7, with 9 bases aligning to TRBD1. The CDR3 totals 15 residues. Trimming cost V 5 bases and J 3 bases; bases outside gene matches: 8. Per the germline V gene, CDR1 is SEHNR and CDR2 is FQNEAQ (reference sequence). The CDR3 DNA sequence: TGTGCCAGCAGCCTCGCCGGGACAGGGATCTACGAGCAGTACTTC. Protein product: CASSLAGTGIYEQYF.

In DNA form, the CDR3 reads TGTGCCAGCAGCCAAGAAACGACAGGGAACTATGGCTACACCTTC. It encodes CASSQETTGNYGYTF. V usage is TRBV4-2 and J usage is TRBJ1-2; 7 nucleotides line up with TRBD1. The CDR3 runs 15 residues. The germline V gene encodes CDR1 LGHNA and CDR2 YNFKEQ. With 0 bases clipped from V and 2 bases from J, the junction kept 3 bases outside the gene matches.

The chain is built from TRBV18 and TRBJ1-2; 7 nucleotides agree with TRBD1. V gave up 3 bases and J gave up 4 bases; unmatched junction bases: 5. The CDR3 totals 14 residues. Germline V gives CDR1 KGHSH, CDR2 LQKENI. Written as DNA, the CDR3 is TGTGCCAGCTCACCCGACAGGGTTGGCTATGGCTACACCTTC. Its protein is CASSPDRVGYGYTF.

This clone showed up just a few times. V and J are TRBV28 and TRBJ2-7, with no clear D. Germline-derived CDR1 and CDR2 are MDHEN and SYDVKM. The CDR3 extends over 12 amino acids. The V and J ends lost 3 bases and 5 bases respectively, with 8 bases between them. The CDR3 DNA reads TGTGCCAGCAGTTTGGAGCAAAACGAGCAGTACTTC. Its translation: CASSLEQNEQYF.

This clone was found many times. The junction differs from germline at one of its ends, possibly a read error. CDR3 protein: CASNPGEKF. The CDR3 DNA is TGTGCCTCGAACCCCGGGGAGAAATTT. The chain links TRBV30 to TRBJ2-3, with a possible D match to TRBD2 (5 bases). Germline values: CDR1 GTSNPN, CDR2 SVGIG (reference sequence). The CDR3 sequence is 9 residues long.

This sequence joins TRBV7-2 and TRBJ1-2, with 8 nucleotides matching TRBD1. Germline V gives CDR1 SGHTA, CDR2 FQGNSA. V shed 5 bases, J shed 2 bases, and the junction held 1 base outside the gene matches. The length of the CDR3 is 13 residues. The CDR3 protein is CASSRTGNYGYTF. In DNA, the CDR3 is TGTGCCAGCAGCAGGACAGGGAACTATGGCTACACCTTC.

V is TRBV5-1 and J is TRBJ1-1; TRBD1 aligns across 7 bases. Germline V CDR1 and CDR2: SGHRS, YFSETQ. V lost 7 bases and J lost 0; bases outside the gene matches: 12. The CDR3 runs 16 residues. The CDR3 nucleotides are TGCGCCAGCGGAGAGGGGGCTCCTAATTTGAACACTGAAGCTTTCTTT. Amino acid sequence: CASGEGAPNLNTEAFF.

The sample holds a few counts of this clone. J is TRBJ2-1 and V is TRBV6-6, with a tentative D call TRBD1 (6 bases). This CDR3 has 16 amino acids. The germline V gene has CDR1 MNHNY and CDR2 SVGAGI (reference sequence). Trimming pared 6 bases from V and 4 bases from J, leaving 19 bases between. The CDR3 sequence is CASSMIDRDIYNEQFF. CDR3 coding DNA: TGTGCCAGCAGCATGATCGACCGGGACATATACAATGAGCAGTTCTTC.

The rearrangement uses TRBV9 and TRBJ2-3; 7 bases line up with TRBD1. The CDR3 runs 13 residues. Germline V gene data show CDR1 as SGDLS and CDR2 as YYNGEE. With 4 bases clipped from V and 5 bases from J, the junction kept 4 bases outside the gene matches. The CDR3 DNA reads TGTGCCAGCAGCTCCACAGGGGAAGATACGCAGTATTTT. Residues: CASSSTGEDTQYF.

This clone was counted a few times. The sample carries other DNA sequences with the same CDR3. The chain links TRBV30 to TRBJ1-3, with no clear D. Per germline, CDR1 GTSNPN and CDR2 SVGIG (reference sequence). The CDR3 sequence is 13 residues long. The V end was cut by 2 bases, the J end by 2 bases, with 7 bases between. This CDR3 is CAWSPGTGNTIYF. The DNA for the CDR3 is TGTGCCTGGAGTCCCGGGACTGGAAACACCATATATTTT.

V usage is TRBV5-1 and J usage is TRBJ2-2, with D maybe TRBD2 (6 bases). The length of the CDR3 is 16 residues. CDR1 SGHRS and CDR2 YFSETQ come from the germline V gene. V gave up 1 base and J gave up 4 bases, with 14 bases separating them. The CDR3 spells CASSLFSAGRTGELFF. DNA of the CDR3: TGCGCCAGCAGCTTGTTCTCCGCGGGGCGCACCGGGGAGCTGTTTTTT.

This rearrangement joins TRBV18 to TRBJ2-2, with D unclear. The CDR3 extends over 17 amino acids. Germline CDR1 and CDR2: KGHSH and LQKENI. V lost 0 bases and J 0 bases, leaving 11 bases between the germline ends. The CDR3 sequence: CASSPPSVVANTGELFF. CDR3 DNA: TGTGCCAGCTCACCACCGAGCGTGGTAGCGAACACCGGGGAGCTGTTTTTT. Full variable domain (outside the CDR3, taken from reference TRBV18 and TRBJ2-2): NAGVMQNPRHLVRRRGQEARLRCSPMKGHSHVYWYRQLPEEGLKFMVYLQKENIIDESGMPKERFSAEFPKEGPSILRIQQVVRGDSAAYFCASSPPSVVANTGELFFGEGSRLTVL.

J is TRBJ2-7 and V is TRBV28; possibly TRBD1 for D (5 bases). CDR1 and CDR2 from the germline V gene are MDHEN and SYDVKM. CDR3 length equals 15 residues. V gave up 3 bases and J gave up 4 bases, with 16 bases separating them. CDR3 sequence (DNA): TGTGCCAGCAGTTTCCCGGACACCTTAGGGTACGAGCAGTACTTC. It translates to CASSFPDTLGYEQYF.

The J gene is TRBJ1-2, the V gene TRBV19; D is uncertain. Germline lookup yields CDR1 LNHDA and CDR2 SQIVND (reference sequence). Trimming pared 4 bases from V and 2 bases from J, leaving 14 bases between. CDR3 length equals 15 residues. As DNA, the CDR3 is TGTGCCAGTAGTACGCGGGCGGGAGAGAACTATGGCTACACCTTC. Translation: CASSTRAGENYGYTF.

In nucleotides, the CDR3 is TGTGCCATTGCGGACAGGGGACTCCCTCCCTCCTACAATGAGCAGTTCTTC. This translates into CAIADRGLPPSYNEQFF. The V gene is TRBV10-3, the J gene TRBJ2-1; 9 bases fit TRBD1. The CDR3 runs to 17 residues. J lost 0 bases, V lost 9 bases, and 12 bases had no gene match. Germline CDR1 ENHRY, CDR2 SYGVKD.

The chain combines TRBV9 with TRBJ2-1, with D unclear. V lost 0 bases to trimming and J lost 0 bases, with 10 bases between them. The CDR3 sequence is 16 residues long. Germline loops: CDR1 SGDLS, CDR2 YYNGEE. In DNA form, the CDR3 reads TGTGCCAGCAGCGTAGTCGGTATGAGCTCCTACAATGAGCAGTTCTTC. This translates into CASSVVGMSSYNEQFF.

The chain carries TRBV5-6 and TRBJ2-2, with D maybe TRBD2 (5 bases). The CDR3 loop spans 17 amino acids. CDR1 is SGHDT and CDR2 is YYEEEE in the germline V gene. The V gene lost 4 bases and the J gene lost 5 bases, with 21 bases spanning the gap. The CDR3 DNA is TGTGCCAGCAGCCCTGAGGGTGGTTGGCTCGGGACCGGGGAGCTGTTTTTT. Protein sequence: CASSPEGGWLGTGELFF.

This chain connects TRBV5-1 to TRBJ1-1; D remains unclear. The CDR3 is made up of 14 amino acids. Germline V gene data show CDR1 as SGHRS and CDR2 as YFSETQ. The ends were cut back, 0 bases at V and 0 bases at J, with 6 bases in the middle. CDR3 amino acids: CASSLDGVNTEAFF. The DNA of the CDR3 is TGCGCCAGCAGCTTGGACGGGGTGAACACTGAAGCTTTCTTT.

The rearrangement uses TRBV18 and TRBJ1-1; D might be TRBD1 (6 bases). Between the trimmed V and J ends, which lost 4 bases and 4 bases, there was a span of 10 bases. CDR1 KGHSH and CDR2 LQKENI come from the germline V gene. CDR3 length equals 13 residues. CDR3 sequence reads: CASSRTEGTEAFF. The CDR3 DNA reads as TGTGCCAGCTCACGGACAGAAGGCACTGAAGCTTTCTTT. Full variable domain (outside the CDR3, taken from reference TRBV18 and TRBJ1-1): NAGVMQNPRHLVRRRGQEARLRCSPMKGHSHVYWYRQLPEEGLKFMVYLQKENIIDESGMPKERFSAEFPKEGPSILRIQQVVRGDSAAYFCASSRTEGTEAFFGQGTRLTVV.